This TCR beta chain was profiled in a study of OX40 agonist ivuxolimab in advanced cancers. Overall study: The group had a mean age of approximately 60 years, ranged from about 20 to 79, and was 82.7% male. Overall study findings and caveats: Partial responders treated at 0.1-3.0 mg/kg exhibited clonal expansion among the lowest measured.

CDR3 length: 15 amino acids. Germline V gene sequence: CDR1 SGHDN, CDR2 FVKESK. With 0 bases removed from V and 0 bases from J, the gap between germline ends came to 7 bases. With regard to this clone: Its antigen is unknown.

The assay was immunoSEQ multiplex PCR, and TCRdb's table has in-frame clones only and misses some. The table records approximately 18,000 clones, roughly 80% of them present only once. The source is an adult with an advanced solid tumor such as melanoma, head and neck, liver or kidney cancer. The gene calls are TRBV14 and TRBJ2-3; no clear D gene. Sample: CD4+ or CD8+ T cells sorted from blood, taken in a trial of the OX40 agonist ivuxolimab. CDR3 amino acids: CASSQEDGSTDTQYF. The CDR3 DNA follows: TGTGCCAGCAGCCAAGAAGACGGTAGCACAGATACGCAGTATTTT.